This T cell receptor beta chain came from a study of shared clonotypes between healthy human individuals. Repertoires were generated with immunoSEQ multiplex PCR, while TCRdb's copy carries only in-frame clones and drops some. The data show approximately 530,000 clones, with 95% to 97% seen just once and 0.064% held by the top ten. Memory CD4+ cells were the fraction left after CD45RA+ naive selection. The junction had 11 bases not matched to a gene; V was cut back by 5 bases and J by 1 base. Germline V gene lookup returns CDR1 LNHDA and CDR2 SQIVND (reference sequence). This CDR3 comprises 18 residues.

This sequence originates from a woman aged 25 to 39 in good health. The rearrangement uses TRBV19 and TRBJ1-5; 10 bases map to TRBD1. The sample taken for sequencing was naive CD4+ T cells sorted from blood. Subset meaning: CD45RA+ positively selected. The chain's CDR3 is CASSPGTGVFSSNQPQHF. CDR3 nucleotide sequence: TGTGCCAGTAGTCCCGGGACAGGGGTTTTTTCGAGCAATCAGCCCCAGCATTTT. Full variable domain (remainder filled in from reference TRBV19 and TRBJ1-5): DGGITQSPKYLFRKEGQNVTLSCEQNLNHDAMYWYRQDPGQGLRLIYYSQIVNDFQKGDIAEGYSVSREKKESFPLTVTSAQKNPTAFYLCASSPGTGVFSSNQPQHFGDGTRLSIL.